A single sample gave rise to the 2 T cell receptor beta chains below, sequenced in a study of blood T cell repertoires in COVID-19. This table comes from immunoSEQ multiplex PCR, and its TCRdb copy is limited to in-frame clones, with some not included. Here the sample spans some 99,000 clones, around 80% being singletons. The sequenced material came from peripheral blood. These receptors all come from a human donor in a cohort sampled during active or convalescent COVID-19.

A few counts support this clone. This chain links TRBV2 with TRBJ1-2; D is unresolved. The CDR3 sequence is 12 residues long. Trimming left V 8 bases short and J 5 bases short, with 12 bases between. The V gene's germline CDR1 is SNHLY and CDR2 FYNNEI. In DNA, the CDR3 is TGTGCCAGCTCTCTACCGAAGTATGGCTACACCTTC. Translating gives CASSLPKYGYTF.

This chain joins TRBV19 and TRBJ1-1; TRBD1 aligns across 7 bases. From germline, CDR1 is LNHDA and CDR2 SQIVND (reference sequence). The junction had 3 bases not matched to a gene; V was cut back by 4 bases and J by 1 base. The CDR3 runs 14 residues. CDR3 residues: CASSRQGGNTEAFF. Written as DNA, the CDR3 is TGTGCCAGTAGTAGACAGGGCGGGAACACTGAAGCTTTCTTT.